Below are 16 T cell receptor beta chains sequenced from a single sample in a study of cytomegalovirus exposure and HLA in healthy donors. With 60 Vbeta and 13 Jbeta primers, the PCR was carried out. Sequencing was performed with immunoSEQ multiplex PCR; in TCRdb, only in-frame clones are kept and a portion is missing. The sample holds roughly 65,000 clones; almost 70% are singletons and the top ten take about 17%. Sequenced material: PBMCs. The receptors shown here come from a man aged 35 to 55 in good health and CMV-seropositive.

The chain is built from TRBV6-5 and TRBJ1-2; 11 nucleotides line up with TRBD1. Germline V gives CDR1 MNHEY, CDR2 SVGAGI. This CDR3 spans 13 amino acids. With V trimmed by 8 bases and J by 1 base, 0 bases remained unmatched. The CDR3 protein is CASGTGGNYGYTF. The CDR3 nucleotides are TGTGCCAGCGGGACAGGGGGTAACTATGGCTACACCTTC.

The CDR3 is CASSAGLSGNTIYF. The DNA for the CDR3 is TGTGCCAGCAGCGCAGGACTGTCTGGAAACACCATATATTTT. The chain recombines TRBV9 with TRBJ1-3; D uncertain. Germline V gene sequence: CDR1 SGDLS, CDR2 YYNGEE. V lost 3 bases to trimming and J lost 1 base, with 8 bases between them. This CDR3 spans 14 amino acids.

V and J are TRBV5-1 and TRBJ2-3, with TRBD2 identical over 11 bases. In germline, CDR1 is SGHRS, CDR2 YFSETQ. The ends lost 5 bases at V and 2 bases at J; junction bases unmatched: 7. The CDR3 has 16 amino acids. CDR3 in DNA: TGCGCCAGCAGACCCGGGACTAGCGGACCCACAGATACGCAGTATTTT. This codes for CASRPGTSGPTDTQYF. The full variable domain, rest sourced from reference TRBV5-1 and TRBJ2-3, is KAGVTQTPRYLIKTRGQQVTLSCSPISGHRSVSWYQQTPGQGLQFLFEYFSETQRNKGNFPGRFSGRQFSNSRSEMNVSTLELGDSALYLCASRPGTSGPTDTQYFGPGTRLTVL.

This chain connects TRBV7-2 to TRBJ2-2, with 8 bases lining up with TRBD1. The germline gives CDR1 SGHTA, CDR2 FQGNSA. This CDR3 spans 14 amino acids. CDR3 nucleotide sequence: TGTGCGCAACGGGGGACAGGCAAGGCCGGGGAGCTGTTTTTT. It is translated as CAQRGTGKAGELFF. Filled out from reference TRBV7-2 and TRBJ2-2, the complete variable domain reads GAGVSQSPSNKVTEKGKDVELRCDPISGHTALYWYRQSLGQGLEFLIYFQGNSAPDKSGLPSDRFSAERTGGSVSTLTIQRTQQEDSAVYLCAQRGTGKAGELFFGEGSRLTVL.

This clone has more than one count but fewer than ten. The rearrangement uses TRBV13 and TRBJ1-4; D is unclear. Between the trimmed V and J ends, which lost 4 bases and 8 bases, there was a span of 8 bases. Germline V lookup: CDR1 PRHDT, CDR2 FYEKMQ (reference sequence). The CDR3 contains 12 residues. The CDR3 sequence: CASSSPGEKLFF. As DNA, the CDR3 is TGTGCCAGCAGCTCCCCGGGGGAAAAACTGTTTTTT.

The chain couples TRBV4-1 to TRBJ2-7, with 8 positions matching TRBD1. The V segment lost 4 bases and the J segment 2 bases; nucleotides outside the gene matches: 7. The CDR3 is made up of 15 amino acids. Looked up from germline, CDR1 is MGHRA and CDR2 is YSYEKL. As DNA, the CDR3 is TGCGCCAGCAGCCCCTTGGGACAGGTAGCCTACGAGCAGTACTTC. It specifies CASSPLGQVAYEQYF.

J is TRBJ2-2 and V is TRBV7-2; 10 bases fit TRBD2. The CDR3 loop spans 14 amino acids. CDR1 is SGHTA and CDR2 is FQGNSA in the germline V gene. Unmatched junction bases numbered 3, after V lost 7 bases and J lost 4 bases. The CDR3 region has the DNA TGTGCCAGCACGAAGCGGGAGGGCACCGGGGAGCTGTTTTTT. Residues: CASTKREGTGELFF.

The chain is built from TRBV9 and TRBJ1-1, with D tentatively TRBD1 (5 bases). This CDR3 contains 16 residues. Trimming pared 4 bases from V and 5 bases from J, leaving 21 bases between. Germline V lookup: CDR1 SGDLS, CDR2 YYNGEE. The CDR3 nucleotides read TGTGCCAGCAGCCCTAGTCTGGGGACTCTGGGTACTGAAGCTTTCTTT. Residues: CASSPSLGTLGTEAFF.

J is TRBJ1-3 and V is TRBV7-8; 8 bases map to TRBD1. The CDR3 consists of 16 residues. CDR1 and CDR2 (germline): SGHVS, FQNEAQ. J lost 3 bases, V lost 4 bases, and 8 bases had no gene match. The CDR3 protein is CASSSGQGWSGNTIYF. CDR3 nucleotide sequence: TGTGCCAGCAGCTCAGGACAGGGATGGAGTGGAAACACCATATATTTT. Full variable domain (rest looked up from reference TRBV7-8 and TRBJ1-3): GAGVSQSPRYKVAKRGQDVALRCDPISGHVSLFWYQQALGQGPEFLTYFQNEAQLDKSGLPSDRFFAERPEGSVSTLKIQRTQQEDSAVYLCASSSGQGWSGNTIYFGEGSWLTVV.

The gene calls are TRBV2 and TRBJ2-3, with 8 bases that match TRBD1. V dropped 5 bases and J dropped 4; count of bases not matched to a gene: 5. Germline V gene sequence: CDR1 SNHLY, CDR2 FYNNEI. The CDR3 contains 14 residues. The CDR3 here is CASSPGTGADTQYF. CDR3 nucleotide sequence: TGTGCCAGCAGTCCCGGGACAGGCGCAGATACGCAGTATTTT.

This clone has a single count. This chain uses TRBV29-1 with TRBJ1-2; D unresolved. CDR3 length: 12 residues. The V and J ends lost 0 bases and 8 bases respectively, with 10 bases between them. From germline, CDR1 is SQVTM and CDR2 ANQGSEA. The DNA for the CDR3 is TGCAGCGTTGAAGAAGGCAGGAAGGGCTACACCTTC. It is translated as CSVEEGRKGYTF.

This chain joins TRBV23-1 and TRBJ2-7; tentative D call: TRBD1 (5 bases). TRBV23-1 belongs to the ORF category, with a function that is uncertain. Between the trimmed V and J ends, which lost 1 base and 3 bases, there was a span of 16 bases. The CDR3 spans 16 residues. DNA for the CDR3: TGCGCCAGCAGTCAATTCATAACCCAGGGTTTCTACGAGCAGTACTTC. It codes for CASSQFITQGFYEQYF.

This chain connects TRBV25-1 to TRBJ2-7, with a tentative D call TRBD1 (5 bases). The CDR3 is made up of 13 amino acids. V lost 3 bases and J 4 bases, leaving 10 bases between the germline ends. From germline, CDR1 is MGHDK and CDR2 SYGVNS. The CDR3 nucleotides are TGTGCCAGCAGTGATCAGGGATTATACGAGCAGTACTTC. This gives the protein CASSDQGLYEQYF.

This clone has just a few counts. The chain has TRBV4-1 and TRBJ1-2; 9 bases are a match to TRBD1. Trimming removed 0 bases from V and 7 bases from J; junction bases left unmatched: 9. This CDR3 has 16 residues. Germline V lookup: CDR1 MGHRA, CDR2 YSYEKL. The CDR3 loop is CASSQEGTGLGSGYTF. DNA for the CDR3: TGCGCCAGCAGCCAAGAGGGGACAGGGCTCGGTAGTGGCTACACCTTC.

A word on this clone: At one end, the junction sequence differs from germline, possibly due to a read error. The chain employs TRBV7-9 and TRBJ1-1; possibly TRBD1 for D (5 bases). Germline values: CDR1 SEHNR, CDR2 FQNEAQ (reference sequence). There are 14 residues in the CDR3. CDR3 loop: CSSSLARVGTEAFF. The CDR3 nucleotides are TGTTCCAGCAGCTTAGCCAGGGTAGGCACTGAAGCTTTCTTT.

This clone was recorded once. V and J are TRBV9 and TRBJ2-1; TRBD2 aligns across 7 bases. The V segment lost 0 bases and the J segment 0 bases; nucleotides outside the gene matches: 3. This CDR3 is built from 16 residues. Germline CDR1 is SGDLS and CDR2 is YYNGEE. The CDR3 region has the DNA TGTGCCAGCAGCGTAGTCGGCGGGAGCTCCTACAATGAGCAGTTCTTC. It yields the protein CASSVVGGSSYNEQFF.